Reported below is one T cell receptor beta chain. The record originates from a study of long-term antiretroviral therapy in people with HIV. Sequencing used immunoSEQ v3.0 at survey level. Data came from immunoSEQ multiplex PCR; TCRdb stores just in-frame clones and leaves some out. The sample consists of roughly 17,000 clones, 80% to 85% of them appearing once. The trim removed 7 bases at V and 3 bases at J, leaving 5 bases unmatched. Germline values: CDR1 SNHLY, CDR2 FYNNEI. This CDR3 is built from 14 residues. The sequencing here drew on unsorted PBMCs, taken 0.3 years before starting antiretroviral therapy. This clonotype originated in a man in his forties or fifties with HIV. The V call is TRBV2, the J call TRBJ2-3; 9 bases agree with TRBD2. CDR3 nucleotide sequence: TGTGCCAGCATTCATAGCGGGAGAACAGATACGCAGTATTTT. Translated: CASIHSGRTDTQYF.